One sample yielded the 30 T cell receptor beta chains listed below, sequenced in a study of T cells after yellow fever vaccination. Using its own MiXCR run on the 5' RACE reads, TCRdb lists one record per CDR3 protein. The repertoire holds some 560,000 distinct CDR3 sequences, with around a sixth as singletons. The sequencing here drew on PBMCs, taken 4 to 6 days after the first yellow fever vaccination. The source of these receptors is a man between 18 and 35 years old who received the YFV17D yellow fever vaccine.

This clonotype has a count of ten or more. The chain uses TRBV20-1 and TRBJ2-4; possibly TRBD1 or TRBD2 for D (5 bases each). V gave up 6 bases and J gave up 2 bases, with 11 bases separating them. The V gene's germline CDR1 is DFQATT and CDR2 SNEGSKA (reference sequence). The CDR3 runs to 13 residues. CDR3 loop: CSAGDVTKNIQYF. The CDR3 coding sequence is TGCAGTGCAGGGGACGTCACCAAAAACATTCAGTACTTC.

There are a few counts of this clonotype. This CDR3 reads CASSLAGTFTDTQYF. In DNA form, the CDR3 reads TGTGCCAGCAGCTTAGCGGGGACCTTCACAGATACGCAGTATTTT. The chain has TRBV7-6 and TRBJ2-3; D tentatively fits TRBD1 or TRBD2 (5 bases each). The CDR3 totals 15 residues. CDR1 and CDR2 from the germline V gene are SGHVS and FNYEAQ. V was clipped by 0 bases and J by 2 bases, with 9 bases between them.

This clonotype was observed a handful of times. The chain is built from TRBV7-2 and TRBJ1-1; D uncertain. Trimming took off 7 bases at V and 3 bases at J, with 15 bases between the two ends. CDR1 and CDR2 (germline): SGHTA, FQGNSA. The CDR3 totals 14 residues. The CDR3 region has the DNA TGTGCCAGCACCTCATTATTGGGTGACACTGAAGCTTTCTTT. Amino acid sequence: CASTSLLGDTEAFF.

This clonotype was picked up a small number of times. The V gene is TRBV11-1, the J gene TRBJ1-1; 9 nucleotides agree with TRBD1. The ends lost 4 bases at V and 1 base at J; junction bases unmatched: 19. Germline V gene sequence: CDR1 SGHAT, CDR2 FQDESV (reference sequence). The CDR3 consists of 20 residues. The CDR3 spells CASSSSRTGTGLSPNTEAFF. For the CDR3, the DNA is TGTGCCAGCAGCTCCAGCCGGACCGGGACAGGGTTGAGTCCGAACACTGAAGCTTTCTTT.

This clonotype was seen a handful of times. The V and J genes are TRBV5-1 and TRBJ2-5; 9 bases align to TRBD1. CDR1 SGHRS and CDR2 YFSETQ come from the germline V gene. The CDR3 is made up of 15 amino acids. The V segment lost 5 bases and the J segment 4 bases; nucleotides outside the gene matches: 9. The CDR3 protein is CASRGPGQGGETQYF. CDR3 DNA sequence: TGCGCCAGCAGAGGACCGGGACAGGGAGGAGAGACCCAGTACTTC.

This clonotype was recorded many times. The genes are TRBV6-1 and TRBJ2-3, with 10 positions matching TRBD1. The CDR3 is 15 residues long. Germline CDR1 is MNHNS and CDR2 is SASEGT. V lost 3 bases, J lost 1 base, and 1 base stayed unmatched. CDR3 sequence (DNA): TGTGCCAGCAGTGAGACAGGGGGCGGCACAGATACGCAGTATTTT. Translating gives CASSETGGGTDTQYF.

This clonotype has only a few counts. The chain uses TRBV6-2 or TRBV6-3 and TRBJ1-5; the D is unclear. Germline values: CDR1 MNHEY, CDR2 SVGEGT. Trimming pared 7 bases from V and 0 bases from J, leaving 10 bases between. The CDR3 spans 14 residues. The CDR3 reads CASTRANSNQPQHF. The CDR3 DNA is TGTGCCAGCACTCGGGCAAATAGCAATCAGCCCCAGCATTTT.

The V gene is TRBV20-1, the J gene TRBJ2-7, with TRBD2 matching over 15 bases. Germline assignment: CDR1 DFQATT and CDR2 SNEGSKA (reference sequence). The CDR3 runs 17 residues. The V segment lost 1 base and the J segment 4 bases; nucleotides outside the gene matches: 8. The CDR3 DNA is TGCAGTGCTAGAGGCTTCGGGACTAGCGGGGGGACGTACGAGCAGTACTTC. This encodes CSARGFGTSGGTYEQYF.

The rearrangement links TRBV7-2 to TRBJ2-7; D unresolved. CDR1 is SGHTA, CDR2 FQGNSA, per germline. Between the trimmed V and J ends, which lost 5 bases and 3 bases, there was a span of 17 bases. This CDR3 is built from 15 residues. For the CDR3, the DNA is TGTGCCAGCAGCCCAATTGGTGGCTCCTACTACGAGCAGTACTTC. Its protein product is CASSPIGGSYYEQYF.

This clonotype has at least ten counts. The chain combines TRBV12-3 or TRBV12-4 with TRBJ2-2; 9 bases are a match to TRBD1. The CDR3 has 14 amino acids. CDR3 bases: TGTGCTTCAGGGTGGGGACAGGGTTTCGGGGAGCTGTTTTTT. Its protein product is CASGWGQGFGELFF.

This clonotype came up a few times. The rearrangement links TRBV5-1 to TRBJ2-2, with 9 bases that match TRBD1. Unmatched junction bases numbered 4, after V lost 3 bases and J lost 7 bases. This CDR3 is built from 14 residues. CDR1 is SGHRS and CDR2 is YFSETQ in the germline V gene. CDR3 residues: CASSSGQGGGELFF. In DNA, the CDR3 is TGCGCCAGCAGCTCGGGACAGGGAGGCGGGGAGCTGTTTTTT.

In its sample, this clonotype was seen many times. The chain employs TRBV7-6 and TRBJ1-1, with D possibly matching TRBD1 (6 bases). Germline V CDR1 and CDR2: SGHVS, FNYEAQ. V was pared by 0 bases and J by 6 bases, with 14 bases between. The CDR3 runs 15 residues. This chain's CDR3 is CASSLAQGKLAEAFF. The CDR3 DNA reads TGTGCCAGCAGCTTAGCTCAGGGGAAGCTCGCTGAAGCTTTCTTT.

The chain links TRBV5-6 to TRBJ2-7, with a tentative D call TRBD1 (6 bases). CDR3 size: 15 residues. The germline V and J ends were trimmed by 1 base and 2 bases, with 13 bases remaining between them. Germline V lookup: CDR1 SGHDT, CDR2 YYEEEE. The CDR3 DNA is TGTGCCAGCAGCTTGATGACAGGCCACCCCTACGAGCAGTACGTC. Protein: CASSLMTGHPYEQYV.

The chain couples TRBV6-1 to TRBJ1-1; 10 bases are a match to TRBD1. V gave up 6 bases and J gave up 6 bases; unmatched junction bases: 10. Germline V gene sequence: CDR1 MNHNS, CDR2 SASEGT. This CDR3 has 15 amino acids. The CDR3 is CASSRRTGGIAEAFF. CDR3 in DNA: TGTGCCAGCAGCCGACGGACAGGGGGGATCGCTGAAGCTTTCTTT.

This chain uses TRBV24-1 with TRBJ2-1; 10 positions match TRBD1. Germline loops: CDR1 KGHDR, CDR2 SFDVKD. The J segment lost 5 bases and the V segment lost 4 bases, leaving 4 bases of the junction unmatched. The CDR3 totals 15 residues. The CDR3 coding sequence is TGTGCCACCAGTGACCCTGGACAGGGGGACAATGAGCAGTTCTTC. It specifies CATSDPGQGDNEQFF.

In its sample, this clonotype was seen a few times. The CDR3 region has the DNA TGTGCCAGCAGCGGCCGGGACAGGGCGACTGAAGCTTTCTTT. Protein product: CASSGRDRATEAFF. V gene TRBV7-8 combines with J gene TRBJ1-1; 9 bases are shared with TRBD1. The CDR3 consists of 14 residues. Germline CDR1 reads SGHVS; CDR2 reads FQNEAQ. Losses at the gene ends were 5 bases for V and 5 bases for J; bases not matched to a gene: 6. The variable domain in full, with the rest retrieved from reference TRBV7-8 and TRBJ1-1, is GAGVSQSPRYKVAKRGQDVALRCDPISGHVSLFWYQQALGQGPEFLTYFQNEAQLDKSGLPSDRFFAERPEGSVSTLKIQRTQQEDSAVYLCASSGRDRATEAFFGQGTRLTVV.

V gene TRBV7-9 combines with J gene TRBJ1-1, with a tentative D call TRBD1 (6 bases). The V gene lost 4 bases and the J gene lost 5 bases, with 23 bases spanning the gap. Per the germline V gene, CDR1 is SEHNR and CDR2 is FQNEAQ (reference sequence). CDR3 size: 17 residues. As DNA, the CDR3 is TGTGCCAGCAGCTCCAACCAGGGGAACCGATATGAGACTGAAGCTTTCTTT. This encodes CASSSNQGNRYETEAFF.

In its sample, this clonotype was seen a few times. The CDR3 loop reads CAISERTENTEAFF. The CDR3 DNA reads as TGTGCCATCAGTGAACGGACAGAGAACACTGAAGCTTTCTTT. The V gene is TRBV10-3, the J gene TRBJ1-1, with D tentatively TRBD1 (6 bases). This CDR3 region has 14 residues. V lost 3 bases to trimming and J lost 1 base, with 9 bases between them. Per germline, CDR1 ENHRY and CDR2 SYGVKD.

This clonotype was seen a few times. CDR3 DNA sequence: TGTGCCAGCAGTGCGGCTCTAGGACAGGGAAGTGTGGGTCAGCCCCAGCATTTT. As protein: CASSAALGQGSVGQPQHF. The chain combines TRBV6-2 or TRBV6-3 with TRBJ1-5; 8 nucleotides align to TRBD1. CDR1 is MNHEY and CDR2 is SVGEGT in the germline V gene. The CDR3 covers 18 residues. Unmatched junction bases numbered 18, after V lost 5 bases and J lost 6 bases.

This clonotype was observed a handful of times. The gene calls are TRBV6-1 and TRBJ1-1; possible D gene TRBD1, 5 bases. Germline V gene lookup returns CDR1 MNHNS and CDR2 SASEGT. CDR3 length: 14 residues. V lost 7 bases to trimming and J lost 5 bases, with 17 bases between them. CDR3 region: CASKQHLGGTEAFF. DNA of the CDR3: TGTGCCAGCAAACAACATTTGGGGGGTACTGAAGCTTTCTTT.

In this sample, this clonotype turned up many times. The chain links TRBV5-1 to TRBJ2-1, with TRBD2 identical over 8 bases. CDR3 length: 16 residues. The trim removed 1 base at V and 9 bases at J, leaving 12 bases unmatched. Looked up from germline, CDR1 is SGHRS and CDR2 is YFSETQ. The CDR3 is CASSLRSGGAVGEQFF. The DNA for the CDR3 is TGCGCCAGCAGCTTGAGGTCGGGGGGGGCCGTTGGTGAGCAGTTCTTC.

This clonotype was seen once. The rearrangement joins TRBV6-5 to TRBJ2-7; 8 bases are shared with TRBD2. The CDR3 runs to 16 residues. Per the germline V gene, CDR1 is MNHEY and CDR2 is SVGAGI. V was pared by 0 bases and J by 1 base, with 5 bases of the junction left unmatched. The CDR3 loop reads CASSYSNSGVSYEQYF. DNA of the CDR3: TGTGCCAGCAGTTACTCTAATAGCGGGGTGTCCTACGAGCAGTACTTC.

CDR3 in DNA: TGCGCCAGCAGCCACTTACGGACAGGGGGAAGAAACATTCAGTACTTC. Protein sequence: CASSHLRTGGRNIQYF. This chain connects TRBV4-3 to TRBJ2-4; 10 bases fit TRBD1. The CDR3 is made up of 16 amino acids. The V gene end was trimmed by 3 bases and the J gene end by 6 bases; junction bases not matched to a gene: 8. Per germline, CDR1 LGHNA and CDR2 YSLEER.

The CDR3: CASSFALSGDEQFF. In nucleotides, the CDR3 is TGCGCCAGCAGCTTCGCCCTTAGCGGGGATGAGCAGTTCTTC. V gene TRBV5-1 combines with J gene TRBJ2-1, with TRBD2 matching 8 bases. CDR1 SGHRS and CDR2 YFSETQ come from the germline V gene. V shed 2 bases and J 8 bases; nucleotides not matched to a gene: 6. The CDR3 sequence is 14 residues long.

This clonotype was seen more than once but under ten times. The genes are TRBV7-9 and TRBJ2-7; D may correspond to TRBD1 or TRBD2 (5 bases each). CDR3 length: 14 residues. CDR1 and CDR2 from the germline V gene are SEHNR and FQNEAQ (reference sequence). V shed 6 bases and J shed 3 bases, with 15 bases lying between them. The CDR3 DNA sequence: TGTGCCAGCAGTAAACCGGGACGGATCTACGAGCAGTACTTC. Protein product: CASSKPGRIYEQYF.

This sequence joins TRBV27 and TRBJ2-3; 11 bases fit TRBD2. CDR1 is MNHEY and CDR2 is SMNVEV in the germline V gene (reference sequence). The ends lost 7 bases at V and 4 bases at J; junction bases unmatched: 22. This CDR3 spans 20 amino acids. The DNA of the CDR3 is TGTGCCAGCATCAAATTTGTAGTAGCGGGGGGGCCTCCGCCGGCAGATACGCAGTATTTT. Encoded protein: CASIKFVVAGGPPPADTQYF.

The gene calls are TRBV7-9 and TRBJ2-1, with TRBD2 as a possible D gene (6 bases). In germline, CDR1 is SEHNR, CDR2 FQNEAQ (reference sequence). V was clipped by 2 bases and J by 9 bases, with 17 bases between them. The length of the CDR3 is 15 residues. The CDR3 nucleotides are TGTGCCAGCAGCTTACTAGCGCGGTCGCTAGTTGAGCAGTTCTTC. Encoded protein: CASSLLARSLVEQFF.

This clonotype came up a few times. The chain uses TRBV5-5 and TRBJ2-3; 8 bases map to TRBD2. The trim removed 0 bases at V and 6 bases at J, leaving 6 bases unmatched. The germline gives CDR1 SGHKS, CDR2 YYEKEE (reference sequence). This CDR3 has 15 residues. CDR3 protein: CASSLGTSILDTQYF. The CDR3 DNA reads as TGTGCCAGCAGCTTGGGGACTAGCATCTTGGATACGCAGTATTTT.

The CDR3 DNA sequence: TGCGCCAGCAGCGATTCAATAAACACTGAAGCTTTCTTT. Translating gives CASSDSINTEAFF. The V and J genes are TRBV5-1 and TRBJ1-1; D is unclear. The CDR3 loop spans 13 amino acids. Trimming cost V 4 bases and J 2 bases, with 9 bases left between them. Germline V gives CDR1 SGHRS, CDR2 YFSETQ.

This clonotype was found a few times. The rearrangement joins TRBV7-2 to TRBJ2-7; TRBD1 matches at 10 bases. Losses at the gene ends were 11 bases for V and 3 bases for J; bases not matched to a gene: 7. CDR3 length equals 13 residues. The germline V gene encodes CDR1 SGHTA and CDR2 FQGNSA. The CDR3 DNA reads as TGTGCCTCGGCGGGACAGGGGAACTACGAGCAGTACTTC. It is translated as CASAGQGNYEQYF. The complete variable domain, with remaining parts taken from reference TRBV7-2 and TRBJ2-7, reads GAGVSQSPSNKVTEKGKDVELRCDPISGHTALYWYRQSLGQGLEFLIYFQGNSAPDKSGLPSDRFSAERTGGSVSTLTIQRTQQEDSAVYLCASAGQGNYEQYFGPGTRLTVT.